The rows below give T cell receptor beta chains drawn from one sample of a study of T-cell reconstitution after alpha-beta-depleted transplantation in children. MiXCR was run by TCRdb on the PCR reads, yielding one entry per CDR3 protein. The sample carries fewer than 400,000 distinct CDR3 sequences, 20% recorded once. The sequences come from PBMCs from the stem cell graft donor, collected from the stem cell graft. The receptors were sampled from a human donor who donated a stem cell graft to a child with acute myeloid leukemia. CDR3s include the opening cysteine and the closing phenylalanine or tryptophan. D genes are given only for firm matches. Some rows have no size entry. The others give once, few or many, or a class for an expanded clone.

j_gene: TRBJ2-7
abundance: many
d_gene: TRBD2
v_gene: TRBV20-1
CDR3nt: TGCAGTGCTAGGCCTGGACTAGTGCGCCACGAGCAGTACTTC
CDR3aa: CSARPGLVRHEQYF

j_gene: TRBJ1-2
abundance: few
d_gene: TRBD1
v_gene: TRBV27
CDR3nt: TGTGCCAGCAGTTTATACGGGACAGGGGCAAGGGGCGATGGCTACACCTTC
CDR3aa: CASSLYGTGARGDGYTF

j_gene: TRBJ2-1
abundance: NA
d_gene: TRBD2
v_gene: TRBV29-1
CDR3nt: TGCAGCGTTGGCAAGCGGGAGTGGAATGAGCAGTTCTTC
CDR3aa: CSVGKREWNEQFF

j_gene: TRBJ2-5
abundance: many
d_gene: TRBD1
v_gene: TRBV12-3/TRBV12-4
CDR3nt: TGTGCCAGCAGTTTGGGACAGGGGCTCCAAGAGACCCAGTACTTC
CDR3aa: CASSLGQGLQETQYF

j_gene: TRBJ1-1
abundance: NA
d_gene: NA
v_gene: TRBV5-1
CDR3nt: TGCGCCAGCAGCTTGTACGGGGAGGGCACTGAAGCTTTCTTT
CDR3aa: CASSLYGEGTEAFF

j_gene: TRBJ2-1
abundance: many
d_gene: NA
v_gene: TRBV7-6
CDR3nt: TGTGCCAGCAGCTTAGGCACGCCTTACTACAATGAGCAGTTCTTC
CDR3aa: CASSLGTPYYNEQFF

j_gene: TRBJ2-1
abundance: many
d_gene: TRBD1
v_gene: TRBV7-9
CDR3nt: TGTGCCAGCAGCTTAACCGGGACAGGGGAAAATGAGCAGTTCTTC
CDR3aa: CASSLTGTGENEQFF

j_gene: TRBJ2-7
abundance: NA
d_gene: NA
v_gene: TRBV27
CDR3nt: TGTGCCAGCAGTCAAATAGGGTACGAGCAGTACTTC
CDR3aa: CASSQIGYEQYF

j_gene: TRBJ1-5
abundance: NA
d_gene: NA
v_gene: TRBV12-3/TRBV12-4
CDR3nt: TGTGCCAGCAGCCCCGGGGCAGTTTTTCCCCAGCATTTT
CDR3aa: CASSPGAVFPQHF

j_gene: TRBJ2-7
abundance: many
d_gene: TRBD1
v_gene: TRBV5-1
CDR3nt: TGCGCCAGCAGCCCGGACGGGACAGGAAGGTACGAGCAGTACTTC
CDR3aa: CASSPDGTGRYEQYF

j_gene: TRBJ2-1
abundance: NA
d_gene: TRBD2
v_gene: TRBV7-3
CDR3nt: TGTGCCAGCAGCTTAATGGGACTAGCGGGAGGAGGTGAGCAGTTCTTC
CDR3aa: CASSLMGLAGGGEQFF

j_gene: TRBJ1-1
abundance: NA
d_gene: NA
v_gene: TRBV4-1
CDR3nt: TGCGCCAGCAGCCAAGTTGAGGGGAGGACTGAAGCTTTCTTT
CDR3aa: CASSQVEGRTEAFF

j_gene: TRBJ2-7
abundance: NA
d_gene: TRBD2
v_gene: TRBV20-1
CDR3nt: TGCTGTGCTAGAGATCTTAGGAGGGAGAGGGAGGGCTACGAGCAGTACTTC
CDR3aa: CCARDLRREREGYEQYF

j_gene: TRBJ2-5
abundance: NA
d_gene: NA
v_gene: TRBV2
CDR3nt: TGTGCCAGAGGGGATACAGAGACCCAGTACTTC
CDR3aa: CARGDTETQYF

j_gene: TRBJ2-3
abundance: many
d_gene: TRBD2
v_gene: TRBV20-1
CDR3nt: TGCAGTGCTAGAGATATTGAGCGGGAGGCGACAGATACGCAGTATTTT
CDR3aa: CSARDIEREATDTQYF

j_gene: TRBJ2-5
abundance: NA
d_gene: NA
v_gene: TRBV15
CDR3nt: TGTGCCACCAGCAGAGATCGTGGCGGAGAAGAGACCCAGTACTTC
CDR3aa: CATSRDRGGEETQYF

j_gene: TRBJ2-7
abundance: many
d_gene: TRBD2
v_gene: TRBV27
CDR3nt: TGTGCCAGCAGTATGAAGAGGATAGCGGGAGTACACGAGCAGTACTTC
CDR3aa: CASSMKRIAGVHEQYF

j_gene: TRBJ2-2
abundance: NA
d_gene: TRBD1
v_gene: TRBV20-1
CDR3nt: TGCAGTGCTAGTACAGGGACAGCGGACACCGGGGAGCTGTTTTTT
CDR3aa: CSASTGTADTGELFF

j_gene: TRBJ2-4
abundance: many
d_gene: TRBD2
v_gene: TRBV10-3
CDR3nt: TGTGCCATCAGTACGGGGGTAGCGGGAGTAAACATTCAGTACTTC
CDR3aa: CAISTGVAGVNIQYF

j_gene: TRBJ2-1
abundance: NA
d_gene: TRBD2
v_gene: TRBV12-3/TRBV12-4
CDR3nt: TGTGCCAGCAGCCCATTGACTAGCGCCCTGGGTTTCTTC
CDR3aa: CASSPLTSALGFF

j_gene: TRBJ2-1
abundance: NA
d_gene: TRBD2
v_gene: TRBV9
CDR3nt: TGTGCCAGCAGCTCCGTCACTAGCGGCAATGAGCAGTTCTTC
CDR3aa: CASSSVTSGNEQFF

j_gene: TRBJ1-5
abundance: few
d_gene: NA
v_gene: TRBV20-1
CDR3nt: TGCAGTGCTAGAGATCATATCGCTCAGCCCCAGCATTTT
CDR3aa: CSARDHIAQPQHF

j_gene: TRBJ2-1
abundance: NA
d_gene: NA
v_gene: TRBV11-2
CDR3nt: TGTGCCAGCAGCCCCTTAATCAGCTATGAGCAGTTCTTC
CDR3aa: CASSPLISYEQFF

j_gene: TRBJ2-3
abundance: few
d_gene: NA
v_gene: TRBV25-1
CDR3nt: TGTGCCAGCAGTGGGGCAAGCGGAATTCCGGATACGCAGTATTTT
CDR3aa: CASSGASGIPDTQYF

j_gene: TRBJ1-1
abundance: NA
d_gene: NA
v_gene: TRBV5-1
CDR3nt: TGCGCCAGCAGCTTTTACAGCGTGAACACTGAAGCTTTCTTT
CDR3aa: CASSFYSVNTEAFF

j_gene: TRBJ2-7
abundance: few
d_gene: NA
v_gene: TRBV7-9
CDR3nt: TGTGCCAGCAGCCCCAAACAGGGTAGGCCCTACGAGCAGTACTTC
CDR3aa: CASSPKQGRPYEQYF

j_gene: TRBJ2-1
abundance: NA
d_gene: TRBD2
v_gene: TRBV20-1
CDR3nt: TGCAGTGCTAGTGCGAGCGGGAGGGGCAATGAGCAGTTCTTC
CDR3aa: CSASASGRGNEQFF

j_gene: TRBJ2-1
abundance: NA
d_gene: TRBD2
v_gene: TRBV5-1
CDR3nt: TGCGCCAGCAGCCGACAGCGGGAGGGCAGTGAGCAGTTCTTC
CDR3aa: CASSRQREGSEQFF

j_gene: TRBJ2-1
abundance: NA
d_gene: NA
v_gene: TRBV12-3/TRBV12-4
CDR3nt: TGTGCCAGCAGTGCTAGAGGGAGAGCATACAATGAGCAGTTCTTC
CDR3aa: CASSARGRAYNEQFF

j_gene: TRBJ2-4
abundance: NA
d_gene: TRBD1
v_gene: TRBV12-3/TRBV12-4
CDR3nt: TGTGCCAGCAGCCAACAGGGGTCCGTGGCAGCCAAAAACATTCAGTACTTC
CDR3aa: CASSQQGSVAAKNIQYF

j_gene: TRBJ1-1
abundance: few
d_gene: NA
v_gene: TRBV29-1
CDR3nt: TGCAGCGTTCTGCCCCGGTCGGGGGGCGAAGCTTTCTTT
CDR3aa: CSVLPRSGGEAFF

j_gene: TRBJ2-1
abundance: few
d_gene: NA
v_gene: TRBV7-3
CDR3nt: TGTGCCAGCAGCCCCTCAACCGGAGGGGGAAACTACAATGAGCAGTTCTTC
CDR3aa: CASSPSTGGGNYNEQFF

j_gene: TRBJ2-7
abundance: many
d_gene: TRBD2
v_gene: TRBV20-1
CDR3nt: TGCAGTGCTAACCCCGGGGGGAGGGCGTTTTACGAGCAGTACTTC
CDR3aa: CSANPGGRAFYEQYF

j_gene: TRBJ2-1
abundance: few
d_gene: TRBD2
v_gene: TRBV12-3/TRBV12-4
CDR3nt: TGTGCCAGCAGTCCGGACGGACTAGCGGACTACAATGAGCAGTTCTTC
CDR3aa: CASSPDGLADYNEQFF

j_gene: TRBJ2-1
abundance: few
d_gene: NA
v_gene: TRBV11-2
CDR3nt: TGTGCCAGCAGCTTAGATGTGAACTCCTACAATGAGCAGTTCTTC
CDR3aa: CASSLDVNSYNEQFF

j_gene: TRBJ1-4
abundance: NA
d_gene: TRBD1
v_gene: TRBV7-2
CDR3nt: TGTGCCAGCAGAACCGGGACAGCGGATGAAAAACTGTTTTTT
CDR3aa: CASRTGTADEKLFF

j_gene: TRBJ1-1
abundance: NA
d_gene: NA
v_gene: TRBV4-3
CDR3nt: TGCGCCAGCAGCCAAGATCCACCAGACACTGAAGCTTTCTTT
CDR3aa: CASSQDPPDTEAFF

j_gene: TRBJ1-1
abundance: NA
d_gene: NA
v_gene: TRBV4-1
CDR3nt: TGCGCCAGCAGCCAATGGGGACGGTTACCGAACACTGAAGCTTTCTTT
CDR3aa: CASSQWGRLPNTEAFF

j_gene: TRBJ2-7
abundance: few
d_gene: TRBD2
v_gene: TRBV20-1
CDR3nt: TGCAGTGCACCGCGACTAGCGGGAGAGGGGTACGAGCAGTACTTC
CDR3aa: CSAPRLAGEGYEQYF

j_gene: TRBJ2-2
abundance: many
d_gene: NA
v_gene: TRBV12-3/TRBV12-4
CDR3nt: TGTGCCAGCAGTTTCCCGGGACTTCACACCGGGGAGCTGTTTTTT
CDR3aa: CASSFPGLHTGELFF

j_gene: TRBJ2-7
abundance: NA
d_gene: NA
v_gene: TRBV20-1
CDR3nt: TGCAGTGCTAGAGTGAGTGCAGTGACCCCCTACGAGCAGTACTTC
CDR3aa: CSARVSAVTPYEQYF

j_gene: TRBJ2-6
abundance: many
d_gene: NA
v_gene: TRBV7-2
CDR3nt: TGTGCCAGCAGCTTAATTAGCTCTGGGGCCAACGTCCTGACTTTC
CDR3aa: CASSLISSGANVLTF

j_gene: TRBJ1-4
abundance: NA
d_gene: TRBD1
v_gene: TRBV12-3/TRBV12-4
CDR3nt: TGTGCCAGCAGTATCGACAGGGCAACAACTAATGAAAAACTGTTTTTT
CDR3aa: CASSIDRATTNEKLFF

j_gene: TRBJ2-1
abundance: NA
d_gene: NA
v_gene: TRBV7-2
CDR3nt: TGTGCCAGCAGCACCACAGGGTACGATGAGCAGTTCTTC
CDR3aa: CASSTTGYDEQFF

j_gene: TRBJ2-1
abundance: many
d_gene: NA
v_gene: TRBV6-5
CDR3nt: TGTGCCAGCAGTTTCCGGGACTTCAATGAGCAGTTCTTC
CDR3aa: CASSFRDFNEQFF

j_gene: TRBJ2-7
abundance: many
d_gene: TRBD2
v_gene: TRBV5-1
CDR3nt: TGCGCCAGCAGCCCCGGGACTAGAAGTAGGAACGAGCAGTACTTC
CDR3aa: CASSPGTRSRNEQYF

j_gene: TRBJ1-5
abundance: many
d_gene: NA
v_gene: TRBV12-3/TRBV12-4
CDR3nt: TGTGCCAGCAGTCTCCGTCAGGGAAGACAGCCCCAGCATTTT
CDR3aa: CASSLRQGRQPQHF

j_gene: TRBJ2-1
abundance: few
d_gene: NA
v_gene: TRBV20-1
CDR3nt: TGCAGTGCTCCGAAGGCCGCCGAGCAGTTCTTC
CDR3aa: CSAPKAAEQFF

j_gene: TRBJ2-3
abundance: NA
d_gene: TRBD2
v_gene: TRBV5-1
CDR3nt: TGCGCCAGCACCCAGGGACTAGCGGGAGGACGGTCGACAGATACGCAGTATTTT
CDR3aa: CASTQGLAGGRSTDTQYF